These 11 T cell receptor beta chains originate from one sample sequenced in a study of cytomegalovirus exposure and HLA in healthy donors (dated by TCRdb to 2016 to 2017). The method was the immunoSEQ multiplex PCR assay. A mixture of 60 forward primers for TCR Vbeta segments and 13 reverse primers for TCR Jbeta segments was used in the multiplex PCR. TCRdb carries this immuneACCESS record with in-frame sequences only. Its versions omit some clonotypes, under half of them owing to an unresolved V gene in the studies checked, with the rest unexplained. Across this sample there are 250,000 to 350,000 clones, with 72% seen only once. The ten largest clones capture about 2.1% of the sample. Specimen: PBMCs. The origin of the receptors is a female donor in good health and CMV-seronegative.

The chain is built from TRBV28 and TRBJ1-2; TRBD1 is a possible D gene (6 bases). V was cut by 8 bases and J by 8 bases, with 12 bases left in between. CDR3 size: 11 residues. Germline CDR1 MDHEN, CDR2 SYDVKM. The CDR3 protein is CASGTSDGYTF. CDR3 DNA sequence: TGTGCCAGCGGGACAAGTGACGGCTACACCTTC.

This chain connects TRBV29-1 to TRBJ1-1, with 10 bases aligning to TRBD1. CDR1 is SQVTM and CDR2 is ANQGSEA in the germline V gene. The V segment lost 6 bases and the J segment 3 bases; nucleotides outside the gene matches: 10. The length of the CDR3 is 15 residues. CDR3 region: CSVHPTGGEYTEAFF. The DNA of the CDR3 is TGCAGCGTGCACCCGACAGGGGGCGAGTACACTGAAGCTTTCTTT.

The gene calls are TRBV30 and TRBJ2-5; a weak D match, TRBD2 (6 bases). The CDR3 contains 12 residues. Germline loops: CDR1 GTSNPN, CDR2 SVGIG (reference sequence). V lost 6 bases to trimming and J lost 5 bases, with 13 bases between them. The CDR3 DNA is TGTGCCTGTGCGTGGGGGGAGGAGACCCAGTACTTC. Translation gives CACAWGEETQYF.

The V call is TRBV6-5, the J call TRBJ2-7; TRBD1 agrees at 8 bases. The germline CDR1 and CDR2 sequences are MNHEY and SVGAGI. Trimming removed 4 bases from V and 2 bases from J; junction bases left unmatched: 7. The CDR3 covers 15 residues. CDR3 nucleotide sequence: TGTGCCAGCAGTTGGGAAGGACAGGGTGCCTACGAGCAGTACTTC. Translated, it gives CASSWEGQGAYEQYF.

The chain is built from TRBV11-3 and TRBJ2-5; no definite D call. The CDR3 runs to 12 residues. Between the trimmed V and J ends, which lost 5 bases and 5 bases, there was a span of 9 bases. Germline values: CDR1 SGHNT, CDR2 YENEEA. CDR3 sequence: CASSPGPETQYF. CDR3 in DNA: TGTGCCAGCAGCCCCGGTCCGGAGACCCAGTACTTC.

This clone has only a few counts. V and J are TRBV7-9 and TRBJ2-7, with 8 bases matching TRBD1. Germline V gives CDR1 SEHNR, CDR2 FQNEAQ (reference sequence). Trimming took 1 base from V and 7 from J; bases not matched to a gene: 9. CDR3 size: 15 residues. The CDR3 DNA follows: TGTGCCAGCAGCTTAGTTGAGACAGGGGTCGGGGAGCAGTACTTC. It is translated as CASSLVETGVGEQYF.

This chain uses TRBV27 with TRBJ2-1, with D unresolved. V was pared by 2 bases and J by 0 bases, with 11 bases between. CDR1 and CDR2 from the germline V gene are MNHEY and SMNVEV (reference sequence). The CDR3 length is 16 residues. The CDR3 DNA sequence: TGTGCCAGCAGTTTAGGGCAGTCTGGCTCCTACAATGAGCAGTTCTTC. It translates to CASSLGQSGSYNEQFF.

The J gene is TRBJ2-1, the V gene TRBV9, with D perhaps matching TRBD2 (6 bases). In germline, CDR1 is SGDLS, CDR2 YYNGEE. Trimming took off 4 bases at V and 5 bases at J, with 16 bases between the two ends. The CDR3 has 15 amino acids. The CDR3 nucleotides are TGTGCCAGCAGCCAATCGGGGGAGCATAACAATGAGCAGTTCTTC. It translates to CASSQSGEHNNEQFF.

The chain uses TRBV7-9 and TRBJ2-5; perhaps TRBD2 as D (6 bases). The end of the DNA is better explained by TRBJ2-7, so the J call may be wrong. The CDR3 runs 16 residues. Germline V gene data show CDR1 as SEHNR and CDR2 as FQNEAQ (reference sequence). In nucleotides, the CDR3 is TGTGCCAGCAGCCCAGGTCGGTCCGGGAGTACCTACGAGCAGTACTTC. As protein: CASSPGRSGSTYEQYF.

The chain links TRBV6-5 to TRBJ2-7; unclear D gene. This CDR3 is 14 amino acids long. V dropped 2 bases and J dropped 0 bases, with 8 bases sitting between them. Germline values: CDR1 MNHEY, CDR2 SVGAGI. CDR3 sequence (DNA): TGTGCCAGCAGTTACAAGCCTGACTCCTACGAGCAGTACTTC. It yields the protein CASSYKPDSYEQYF.

A few counts support this clone. The chain links TRBV4-1 to TRBJ1-2; D might be TRBD1 (6 bases). The CDR3 length is 16 residues. V lost 1 base and J lost 4, with 16 bases in between. Germline V CDR1 and CDR2: MGHRA, YSYEKL. CDR3 sequence (DNA): TGCGCCAGCAGCCAAGGAGTCGGGGGGCTCGGCTATGGCTACACCTTC. Its translation is CASSQGVGGLGYGYTF.